This entry lists 6 T cell receptor beta chains sequenced from one sample in a study of blood T cells in healthy people across ages (dated by TCRdb to 2014 to 2015). The receptor library was made with 5' RACE. Instrument used: Illumina HiSeq 2500. A second PCR of about 7 to 12 cycles was performed with a sample-barcoded 5' primer and a J-beta primer mix. TCRdb ran its own pipeline on the public reads, namely fastp trimming at Q25 and MiXCR clone calling, and kept in-frame beta chains. Entries are consolidated by CDR3 protein sequence, retaining the most common genes and DNA. The sample table shows 600,000 to 650,000 distinct CDR3 sequences, and under 70% are seen once. The biggest ten clones account for 30% to 45% of the sample. Sequenced material: blood. The receptors derive from a man aged 55 to 70 in good health.

This clonotype has ten or more counts. The rearrangement uses TRBV5-6 and TRBJ2-4, with TRBD2 matching 7 bases. The V gene's germline CDR1 is SGHDT and CDR2 YYEEEE. The CDR3 contains 16 residues. V gave up 1 base and J gave up 6 bases; unmatched junction bases: 10. The CDR3 loop reads CASSLIGGGVTNIQYF. The CDR3 nucleotides read TGTGCCAGCAGCTTGATTGGGGGGGGTGTAACAAACATTCAGTACTTC. Looking up the rest from reference TRBV5-6 and TRBJ2-4 gives the full variable domain: DAGVTQSPTHLIKTRGQQVTLRCSPKSGHDTVSWYQQALGQGPQFIFQYYEEEERQRGNFPDRFSGHQFPNYSSELNVNALLLGDSALYLCASSLIGGGVTNIQYFGAGTRLSVL.

The chain recombines TRBV3-1 with TRBJ2-3; 9 bases map to TRBD2. Trimming cost V 5 bases and J 2 bases; bases outside gene matches: 8. The germline gives CDR1 LGHDT, CDR2 YNNKEL (reference sequence). The CDR3 covers 16 residues. Here the CDR3 DNA reads TGTGCCAGCAGCTTCGGGACTAGCACAAACACAGATACGCAGTATTTT. It encodes CASSFGTSTNTDTQYF.

A few counts support this clonotype. The chain recombines TRBV10-3 with TRBJ2-3; D remains ambiguous. Between the trimmed V and J ends, which lost 6 bases and 3 bases, there was a span of 7 bases. In germline, CDR1 is ENHRY, CDR2 SYGVKD. The CDR3 length is 12 residues. CDR3 in amino acids: CAIRATTDTQYF. DNA for the CDR3: TGTGCCATCAGAGCGACAACAGATACGCAGTATTTT.

J is TRBJ2-7 and V is TRBV20-1; 7 bases agree with TRBD1. The J call is in doubt because the DNA end fits TRBJ2-5 better. The CDR3 spans 13 residues. Germline values: CDR1 DFQATT, CDR2 SNEGSKA (reference sequence). The CDR3 DNA follows: TGCAGTTCCCCTAGGGGGCCGGGGGAGACCCAGTACTTC. Amino acids: CSSPRGPGETQYF.

This sequence joins TRBV27 and TRBJ2-1; the D gene could be TRBD1 or TRBD2 (7 bases each). Germline values: CDR1 MNHEY, CDR2 SMNVEV (reference sequence). CDR3 length: 14 residues. The V gene lost 4 bases and the J gene lost 7 bases, with 14 bases spanning the gap. In DNA, the CDR3 is TGTGCCAGCAGTTGGGCCCAGGGGGGGAATGAGCAGTTCTTC. It specifies CASSWAQGGNEQFF.

The genes are TRBV2 and TRBJ2-5; D is perhaps TRBD2 (5 bases). Germline CDR1 and CDR2: SNHLY and FYNNEI. The V and J ends lost 6 bases and 3 bases respectively, with 14 bases between them. The CDR3 is 14 amino acids. The CDR3 reads CASSPMSGEETQYF. DNA of the CDR3: TGTGCCAGCAGCCCCATGAGCGGCGAAGAGACCCAGTACTTC. The full variable domain, rest sourced from reference TRBV2 and TRBJ2-5, is EPEVTQTPSHQVTQMGQEVILRCVPISNHLYFYWYRQILGQKVEFLVSFYNNEISEKSEIFDDQFSVERPDGSNFTLKIRSTKLEDSAMYFCASSPMSGEETQYFGPGTRLLVL.